This TCR beta chain was identified during a study of early T cells in non-severe SARS-CoV-2 infection (dated by TCRdb to 2020 to 2022). Regarding the research as a whole: TCR sequencing used bulk RNA from unsorted whole blood, so alpha and beta chains could not be paired. Summary of the overall study and its limitations: VDJdb matching was skewed toward anti-spike CD8 responses and likely underestimated virus-specific expansions, missing private and CD4 specificities.

Library preparation was by 5' RACE. Instrument used: NextSeq 500. The TCR library protocol attached unique molecular identifiers to individual cDNA molecules to correct for sequencing error and PCR bias. Sequencing covered both TCR alpha and beta chains, and within each sample the abundances of alpha and beta sequences were tightly co-correlated. The published analysis was carried out like this. V gene, J gene and CDR3 annotation of TCR sequences was performed with Decombinator V4. Expanded TCRs were defined as changing significantly between any two time points under a Poisson model with p below 0.0001. TCR abundances were normalised to the total number of TCRs sequenced per sample and were expressed as counts per million. MAIT TCRs were defined by TRAV1-2 paired with TRAJ12, TRAJ20 or TRAJ33, and iNKT TCRs by TRAV10 paired with TRAJ18. VDJdb, accessed on 1 November 2021, was searched for TCRs annotated for CMV, EBV and SARS-CoV-2, and TCRs annotated for more than one antigen were excluded. TCRdb reprocessing: public reads trimmed at Q25 with fastp, clones called with MiXCR, in-frame beta chains kept. Rows are unified per CDR3 protein, each entry keeping the most common DNA and genes. The V and J calls and clone size come from TCRdb's table, not from the authors' own analysis. The sample table shows about 70,000 distinct CDR3 sequences, and about 11% are seen once. About 4.8% of the sample comes from the top ten.

Only a few counts were recorded for this clonotype. The target of this receptor is not known. No qualities accompany the bases; no much larger clone lies one base away. The germline V gene (reference sequence) provides CDR1 GTSNPN and CDR2 SVGIG. The CDR3 starts with the cysteine, ends with the phenylalanine, and has 13 residues. Only the CDR3 part of the read is kept: 39 bases, read in frame from the first base. The V and J ends are trimmed by 3 bases and 13 bases, leaving 19 bases between them. A case-control design nested within a healthcare worker cohort in London, UK, was used, with weekly nasopharyngeal swab PCR tests and blood sampling performed. Healthcare workers were enrolled in the week of the UK lockdown, from 23 to 31 March 2020, and were followed every week for up to about 16 weeks.

This TCR came from an adult who was a healthcare worker with PCR-confirmed SARS-CoV-2 infection or an uninfected control (not recorded which). Sequenced: whole blood. This chain joins TRBV30 to TRBJ2-1, with the D gene tentatively TRBD1 or TRBD2, based on 5 matching bases in each. DNA sequence: TGTGCCTGGAGGCCAACCGGGGCCGAATTCCAGTTCTTC. The encoded protein is CAWRPTGAEFQFF.